This is a list of T cell receptor beta chains from one sample in a study of blood T cell repertoires in COVID-19. The table came from immunoSEQ multiplex PCR; TCRdb's copy has only in-frame clones and leaves some out. The sample carries approximately 200,000 clones, roughly three quarters recorded once. The specimen was peripheral blood. The origin of the receptors is a woman in her forties with COVID-19, enrolled during active disease. CDR3s include the opening cysteine and the closing phenylalanine or tryptophan. The D gene is left open where the match is weak. A clone size is listed for some rows: how often the clone was seen (once, few, many), or a class if it is expanded.

v_call,j_call,clone_size,d_call,cdr3_nt,cdr3_aa
TRBV15,TRBJ2-6,-,-,TGTGCCACCAGCAGAGATGAGCAGGCGCTTGGGGCCAACGTCCTGACTTTC,CATSRDEQALGANVLTF
TRBV30,TRBJ2-3,-,TRBD2,TGTGCCTGGAGGCTAGCGGCTAGCACAGATACGCAGTATTTT,CAWRLAASTDTQYF
TRBV12-3/TRBV12-4,TRBJ2-5,-,-,TGTGCCAGCAGCCCCCTAGGAGAGACCCAGTACTTC,CASSPLGETQYF
TRBV18,TRBJ2-3,-,TRBD2,TGTGCCAGCTCACCTCCGGGACTAGGAACAGATACGCAGTATTTT,CASSPPGLGTDTQYF
TRBV10-3,TRBJ1-1,few,TRBD1,TGTGCCAGCGCCGGGACAGAGAACACTGAAGCTTTCTTT,CASAGTENTEAFF
TRBV7-9,TRBJ1-2,few,-,TGTGCCAGCAGCTTAGACAGGATAGGCTATGGCTACACCTTC,CASSLDRIGYGYTF
TRBV5-4,TRBJ1-2,-,TRBD1,TGTGCCAGCAGTTCTGGACAGGGCGAGAACTATGGCTACACCTTC,CASSSGQGENYGYTF
TRBV7-2,TRBJ1-2,-,-,TGTGCCAGCAGCCGTCGGGGTGGCAGACCCGCCTATGGCTACACCTTC,CASSRRGGRPAYGYTF
TRBV19,TRBJ2-7,once,TRBD1,TGTGCCAGTAGCATGGCGCCACCGGGACAGATGGCCTACGAGCAGTACTTC,CASSMAPPGQMAYEQYF
TRBV5-1,TRBJ1-1,few,-,TGCGCCAGCAGGCTTACCCCTACAGGAATCACTGAAGCTTTCTTT,CASRLTPTGITEAFF
TRBV25-1,TRBJ1-2,-,-,TGTGCCAGCAGTGATTTTGGCTCAGGCTATGGCTACACCTTC,CASSDFGSGYGYTF
TRBV11-2,TRBJ1-4,-,TRBD1,TGTGCCAGCAGCTGGGGGGACAGGGTTGAAAAACTGTTTTTT,CASSWGDRVEKLFF
TRBV5-1,TRBJ2-5,-,TRBD2,TGCGCCAGCAGCCCCCGCGGGGGGCAAGAAGAGACCCAGTACTTC,CASSPRGGQEETQYF
TRBV2,TRBJ2-7,-,-,TGTGCCAGCAGTGAGAACAGTTTTTCCTACGAGCAGTACTTC,CASSENSFSYEQYF
TRBV9,TRBJ1-2,once,-,TGTGCCAGCAGCGTAGTGGGGCGGAGTGGCTACACCTTC,CASSVVGRSGYTF
TRBV24-1,TRBJ2-2,-,-,TGTGCCACCGGAGGGACAGAGCCGGCCGGGGAGCTGTTTTTT,CATGGTEPAGELFF
TRBV6-5,TRBJ1-4,-,-,TGTGCCAGCAGTTACCTAGGGGGAAGACTGTTTTTT,CASSYLGGRLFF
TRBV18,TRBJ1-6,-,TRBD1,TGTGCCAGCTCACCGCCAGGGGGATCGTATAATTCACCCCTCCACTTT,CASSPPGGSYNSPLHF
TRBV7-3,TRBJ1-6,few,-,TGTGCCAGCAGCTTAACCAGGGTAGGGTCACCCCTCCACTTT,CASSLTRVGSPLHF
TRBV25-1,TRBJ1-2,once,-,TGTGCAACACAGGTTAACTATGGCTACACCTTC,CATQVNYGYTF
TRBV6-4,TRBJ1-1,-,-,TGTGCCAGCAAAAGCCCTTTTCACACTGAAGCTTTCTTT,CASKSPFHTEAFF
TRBV5-1,TRBJ1-4,-,-,TGCGCCAGCAGTCAGGACACAACTAATGAAAAACTGTTTTTT,CASSQDTTNEKLFF
TRBV18,TRBJ2-7,-,-,TGTGCCAGCTCACCGGAGGGACTCCTAAAGGGTCTGGACGAGCAGTACTTC,CASSPEGLLKGLDEQYF
TRBV3-1/TRBV3-2,TRBJ1-4,-,-,TGTGCCAGCAGCCAAATACTTAAGAGGAGCACTAATGAAAAACTGTTTTTT,CASSQILKRSTNEKLFF
TRBV5-1,TRBJ1-2,few,-,TGCGCCAGCAGCTTGCCGCAGGGACCGACAGGAGGCTACACCTTC,CASSLPQGPTGGYTF
TRBV19,TRBJ1-1,-,-,TGTGCCAGTAGGAGGTCAGGGCAGATGAACACTGAAGCTTTCTTT,CASRRSGQMNTEAFF
TRBV6-1,TRBJ2-3,-,TRBD2,TGTGCCAGCAGTGAAAACCGACTAGCGGGCGCAGATACGCAGTATTTT,CASSENRLAGADTQYF
TRBV4-2,TRBJ2-7,few,TRBD1,TGTGCCAGCAGCCCCCGAGGGCAGGGGGCTAAATACGAGCAGTACTTC,CASSPRGQGAKYEQYF
TRBV5-4,TRBJ2-1,-,-,TGTGCCAGCAGCCCCCGTTTTCGTGAGCAGTTCTTC,CASSPRFREQFF
TRBV6-1,TRBJ1-5,-,TRBD1,TGTGCCAGCAGTGAGGGGACAGCTTTCCAGCCCCAGCATTTT,CASSEGTAFQPQHF
TRBV11-2,TRBJ2-7,once,-,TGTGCCAGCAGCTCAACTCTCCCGAGGGAGCAGTACTTC,CASSSTLPREQYF
TRBV7-9,TRBJ1-6,-,TRBD1,TGTGCCAGCAGCCTGGGACAGGCAGATAATTCACCCCTCCACTTT,CASSLGQADNSPLHF
TRBV19,TRBJ2-3,-,TRBD2,TGTGCCAGTAGTATTGGCGGGAGGGCCGGAGATACGCAGTATTTT,CASSIGGRAGDTQYF
TRBV19,TRBJ1-5,-,-,TGTGCCAGCAGGGACATTGGCAATCAGCCCCAGCATTTT,CASRDIGNQPQHF
TRBV4-2,TRBJ2-2,few,TRBD2,TGTGCCAGCAGCCAAGATCCTGCGGGGGGGCGAGGAGGCGGGGAGCTGTTTTTT,CASSQDPAGGRGGGELFF
TRBV29-1,TRBJ2-1,once,-,TGCAGCGCCGCCCTTGACAGTACCAATGAGCAGTTCTTC,CSAALDSTNEQFF
TRBV4-3,TRBJ2-1,-,-,TGCGCCAGCAGCCAACTTCCAGGGGTGCTACACAATGAGCAGTTCTTC,CASSQLPGVLHNEQFF
TRBV7-2,TRBJ1-5,-,-,TGTGCCAGCAGCTTATGGGCCCCCAATCAGCCCCAGCATTTT,CASSLWAPNQPQHF
TRBV28,TRBJ1-6,-,-,TGTGCCAGCAAACCAAGGGACTTCCCCGGACGTTCACCCCTCCACTTT,CASKPRDFPGRSPLHF
TRBV5-1,TRBJ2-7,-,TRBD1,TGCGCCAGCAGCTCGAGGGGGACAGGGGAGCGCGAGCAGTACTTC,CASSSRGTGEREQYF
TRBV7-2,TRBJ2-7,-,TRBD2,TGTGCCAGCAGCTTAGTGGGACTAGCGCCCTACGAGCAGTACTTC,CASSLVGLAPYEQYF
TRBV6-5,TRBJ2-7,-,-,TGTGCCAGCATCAAAAGCGGAACCTACGAGCAGTACTTC,CASIKSGTYEQYF
TRBV7-3,TRBJ2-7,-,-,TGTGCCAGCAGGATCGGGGCAGGGGGGAGGTACGAGCAGTACTTC,CASRIGAGGRYEQYF
TRBV18,TRBJ2-1,-,TRBD2,TGTGCCAGCTCACAGACTAGCGGGGGGGGCAATGAGCAGTTCTTC,CASSQTSGGGNEQFF
TRBV6-2/TRBV6-3,TRBJ1-5,-,-,TGTGCCAGCAGTTACATTGCAGGGCAGCCCCAGCATTTT,CASSYIAGQPQHF
TRBV18,TRBJ2-7,-,-,TGTGCCAGCTCATCGAGCTACGAGCAGTACTTC,CASSSSYEQYF
TRBV19,TRBJ2-1,-,TRBD2,TGTGCCAGTAGTATAGGTTCTAGCGGGAGGGGTAATGAGCAGTTCTTC,CASSIGSSGRGNEQFF
TRBV6-4,TRBJ2-3,-,TRBD2,TGTGCCAGCAGTGCGGGTAGCGGGCCGACAGATACGCAGTATTTT,CASSAGSGPTDTQYF
TRBV27,TRBJ1-2,-,TRBD1,TGTGCCAGCAGTGAGGGGACAGGGGGCTTGAATGGCTACACCTTC,CASSEGTGGLNGYTF
TRBV12-3/TRBV12-4,TRBJ2-3,-,TRBD2,TGTGCCAGCATAGTGGGCGGGGGAGATACGCAGTATTTT,CASIVGGGDTQYF
TRBV12-3/TRBV12-4,TRBJ1-1,-,-,TGTGCCAGCAGTTTAGCGGGGAGGCTTCGGGCTTTCTTT,CASSLAGRLRAFF
TRBV4-1,TRBJ1-1,few,TRBD1,TGCGCCAGCAGCCAAGAACGGTGGAGGACAGGGGAAAGTGAAGCTTTCTTT,CASSQERWRTGESEAFF
TRBV2,TRBJ2-2,few,TRBD1,TGTGCCAGCAGGGCACAGGGGACCACCGGGGAGCTGTTTTTT,CASRAQGTTGELFF
TRBV9,TRBJ2-2,-,TRBD1,TGTGCCAGCAGCGCCGTAGTGAACAGGGGGTCCGGGGAGCTGTTTTTT,CASSAVVNRGSGELFF
TRBV9,TRBJ2-5,once,-,TGTGCCAGCAGCCCCTCCCCTAGAGGCGAGACCCAGTACTTC,CASSPSPRGETQYF
TRBV6-5,TRBJ1-5,-,TRBD1,TGTGCCAGCAGTTACTCACGGGGACAGGGGGTCCCCCAGCATTTT,CASSYSRGQGVPQHF
TRBV7-6,TRBJ2-5,-,TRBD2,TGTGCCAGCAGCTTAGGTAGCGGGCGTCAAGAGACCCAGTACTTC,CASSLGSGRQETQYF
TRBV14,TRBJ2-7,-,TRBD1,TGTGCCAGCAGCCAAGACAGGGGGCTCTCCTACGAGCAGTACTTC,CASSQDRGLSYEQYF